The 24 T cell receptor beta chains listed next were all sequenced from one sample in a study of blood T cell repertoires in COVID-19 (dated by TCRdb to between 2020 and 2021). Library construction relied on the immunoSEQ multiplex PCR assay. TCRdb stores this immuneACCESS table with in-frame sequences only. Part of the clones is absent; in the studies checked, under half of the shortfall reflects unresolved V genes, and no reason is known for the rest. The table for this sample lists a few hundred thousand clones; less than 90% of them were counted only once. The top ten constitute about 4.7% of the sample. The sequencing input was PBMCs or T cells enriched from blood (not recorded which). The receptors derive from a woman aged 25-40 years who had been exposed to COVID-19.

This clone was seen just once. V usage is TRBV7-8 and J usage is TRBJ1-4; D may be TRBD1 (5 bases). Germline values: CDR1 SGHVS, CDR2 FQNEAQ. The CDR3 is made up of 16 amino acids. V dropped 2 bases and J dropped 5 bases, with 15 bases sitting between them. The CDR3 DNA is TGTGCCAGCAGCTTAATGTTTGGGGCTCGGAATGAAAAACTGTTTTTT. Translated: CASSLMFGARNEKLFF.

The chain combines TRBV5-1 with TRBJ2-7, with a weak D call TRBD2 (7 bases). This CDR3 is 20 amino acids long. With 9 bases removed from V and 0 bases from J, the gap between germline ends came to 34 bases. Germline V gives CDR1 SGHRS, CDR2 YFSETQ. The CDR3 is CATIPAMGAHGRVNSYEQYF. As DNA, the CDR3 is TGCGCCACCATACCCGCAATGGGGGCCCATGGGAGGGTAAACTCCTACGAGCAGTACTTC.

V usage is TRBV9 and J usage is TRBJ2-1, with 9 bases fitting TRBD2. The germline gives CDR1 SGDLS, CDR2 YYNGEE. Trimming cost V 0 bases and J 6 bases; bases outside gene matches: 1. This CDR3 comprises 14 residues. The chain's CDR3 is CASSVETSGNEQFF. Here the CDR3 DNA reads TGTGCCAGCAGCGTAGAGACTAGCGGCAATGAGCAGTTCTTC.

The chain has TRBV21-1 and TRBJ1-1; the table's D call of TRBD1 was not tested on the DNA. TRBV21-1 is given as a pseudogene. The CDR3 runs to 16 residues. CDR3 protein: CASSPRAGFEDTEAFF. The CDR3 DNA sequence: TGTGCCAGCAGCCCACGTGCAGGGTTCGAGGACACTGAAGCTTTCTTT.

V is TRBV11-3 and J is TRBJ1-1; TRBD1 might be the D (6 bases). V lost 7 bases to trimming and J lost 8 bases, with 14 bases between them. The CDR3 spans 12 residues. Germline V gives CDR1 SGHNT, CDR2 YENEEA. The chain's CDR3 is CASTTGGAEAFF. DNA of the CDR3: TGTGCCAGCACCACTGGGGGGGCCGAAGCTTTCTTT.

The rearrangement links TRBV6-5 to TRBJ1-1; 8 nucleotides line up with TRBD1. Trimming removed 0 bases from V and 1 base from J; junction bases left unmatched: 1. The CDR3 totals 15 residues. Germline CDR1 and CDR2: MNHEY and SVGAGI. CDR3 in DNA: TGTGCCAGCAGTTACTCCGACAGGGGGAACACTGAAGCTTTCTTT. Amino acid sequence: CASSYSDRGNTEAFF.

The chain has TRBV10-3 and TRBJ2-5; the D gene is possibly TRBD1 (6 bases). Trimming took 8 bases from V and 0 from J, leaving 13 bases between them. Germline-derived CDR1 and CDR2 are ENHRY and SYGVKD. CDR3 size: 14 residues. CDR3 nucleotides: TGTGCCATCGGGGGCCGGGACAACCAAGAGACCCAGTACTTC. Its protein is CAIGGRDNQETQYF.

This sequence joins TRBV27 and TRBJ2-3; D is perhaps TRBD2 (6 bases). V lost 2 bases and J lost 6, with 9 bases in between. The CDR3 has 13 amino acids. The germline V gene encodes CDR1 MNHEY and CDR2 SMNVEV (reference sequence). CDR3 amino acids: CASSLGGSDTQYF. Here the CDR3 DNA reads TGTGCCAGCAGTTTAGGGGGGTCGGATACGCAGTATTTT.

The chain combines TRBV5-1 with TRBJ2-3; 10 positions agree with TRBD2. V lost 3 bases and J lost 10; bases outside the gene matches: 11. CDR3 length: 15 amino acids. Per germline, CDR1 SGHRS and CDR2 YFSETQ. CDR3 residues: CASSSGLASVPSQYF. In nucleotides, the CDR3 is TGCGCCAGCAGCTCGGGACTAGCGTCGGTTCCCTCGCAGTATTTT.

The rearrangement links TRBV19 to TRBJ1-2; maybe TRBD1 (6 bases). V was cut by 3 bases and J by 0 bases, with 14 bases left in between. The CDR3 runs 16 residues. Germline V CDR1 and CDR2: LNHDA, SQIVND (reference sequence). The CDR3 here is CASSMGRGISNYGYTF. The CDR3 region has the DNA TGTGCCAGTAGTATGGGCAGGGGTATTTCTAACTATGGCTACACCTTC. The whole variable domain, remainder taken from reference TRBV19 and TRBJ1-2, is DGGITQSPKYLFRKEGQNVTLSCEQNLNHDAMYWYRQDPGQGLRLIYYSQIVNDFQKGDIAEGYSVSREKKESFPLTVTSAQKNPTAFYLCASSMGRGISNYGYTFGSGTRLTVV.

The rearrangement links TRBV5-1 to TRBJ2-3; D possibly corresponds to TRBD2 (5 bases). The CDR3 totals 16 residues. Looked up from germline, CDR1 is SGHRS and CDR2 is YFSETQ. With 4 bases removed from V and 4 bases from J, the gap between germline ends came to 19 bases. CDR3 in DNA: TGCGCCAGCAGCAATGAGGCTAGCCTTGGGGCAGATACGCAGTATTTT. Protein sequence: CASSNEASLGADTQYF. Based on the CDR3 plus reference TRBV5-1 and TRBJ2-3, the full variable domain is KAGVTQTPRYLIKTRGQQVTLSCSPISGHRSVSWYQQTPGQGLQFLFEYFSETQRNKGNFPGRFSGRQFSNSRSEMNVSTLELGDSALYLCASSNEASLGADTQYFGPGTRLTVL.

V usage is TRBV6-5 and J usage is TRBJ1-2; TRBD1 agrees at 9 bases. V shed 0 bases, J shed 5 bases, and the junction held 7 bases outside the gene matches. The CDR3 length is 16 residues. The germline V gene encodes CDR1 MNHEY and CDR2 SVGAGI. The CDR3 here is CASSYSVGDRGYGYTF. Written as DNA, the CDR3 is TGTGCCAGCAGTTACTCAGTGGGCGACAGGGGGTATGGCTACACCTTC.

CDR3 nucleotides: TGTGCCAGCAGCCAAGATTGGACAGGGATGCGGTACGAGCAGTACTTC. As protein: CASSQDWTGMRYEQYF. J is TRBJ2-7 and V is TRBV3-1 (or the pseudogene TRBV3-2), with 8 positions matching TRBD1. The germline V gene encodes CDR1 LGHDT and CDR2 YNNKEL (reference sequence). V lost 0 bases, J lost 4 bases, and 8 bases stayed unmatched. CDR3 length: 16 residues.

The CDR3 nucleotides are TGTGCCAGCAGCAAAGAATCCCCTAGCGGGGGGGAGACCCAGTACTTC. Translating gives CASSKESPSGGETQYF. The rearrangement joins TRBV21-1 to TRBJ2-5; the DNA was not compared with TRBD2, the D call given in the table. TRBV21-1 is marked as a pseudogene. The CDR3 is 16 residues long.

This clone was observed once. The chain combines TRBV5-6 with TRBJ1-1; no definite D call. V shed 4 bases and J shed 5 bases, with 9 bases lying between them. Germline-derived CDR1 and CDR2 are SGHDT and YYEEEE. The CDR3 spans 12 residues. CDR3 DNA sequence: TGTGCCAGCAGCCGACCGAGGACTGAAGCTTTCTTT. Its protein is CASSRPRTEAFF. The full variable domain, completed using reference TRBV5-6 and TRBJ1-1, is DAGVTQSPTHLIKTRGQQVTLRCSPKSGHDTVSWYQQALGQGPQFIFQYYEEEERQRGNFPDRFSGHQFPNYSSELNVNALLLGDSALYLCASSRPRTEAFFGQGTRLTVV.

The chain has TRBV21-1 and TRBJ1-2. TRBV21-1 is a pseudogene locus. There are 18 residues in the CDR3. Here the CDR3 DNA reads TGTGCCAGCAGCAAGGAGGGGCGCCGGAGACTTGAGGACCCTGGCTACACCTTC. Translating it yields CASSKEGRRRLEDPGYTF.

The J gene is TRBJ2-5, the V gene TRBV2; tentative D call: TRBD1 (6 bases). Germline CDR1 and CDR2: SNHLY and FYNNEI. V was pared by 7 bases and J by 2 bases, with 8 bases between. The CDR3 totals 12 residues. In DNA, the CDR3 is TGTGCCAGCACAGGGGATCAAGAGACCCAGTACTTC. As protein: CASTGDQETQYF.

The V and J genes are TRBV21-1 and TRBJ1-1. TRBV21-1 is a listed pseudogene. CDR3 length: 15 residues. CDR3: CASSKRCQGGTEAFF. The CDR3 DNA is TGTGCCAGCAGCAAACGGTGTCAGGGAGGCACTGAAGCTTTCTTT.

This clone was seen a handful of times. V gene TRBV2 combines with J gene TRBJ2-1; tentative D call: TRBD2 (6 bases). Trimming stripped 5 bases from V and 4 bases from J, with 15 bases between. The CDR3 contains 15 residues. Per the germline V gene, CDR1 is SNHLY and CDR2 is FYNNEI. The CDR3 sequence: CASSPGGPYYNEQFF. In DNA, the CDR3 is TGTGCCAGCAGTCCAGGAGGGCCCTATTACAATGAGCAGTTCTTC.

This chain links TRBV27 with TRBJ2-4, with 8 positions matching TRBD1. V lost 8 bases to trimming and J lost 3 bases; unmatched junction nucleotides: 12. The germline V gene encodes CDR1 MNHEY and CDR2 SMNVEV (reference sequence). The CDR3 runs 16 residues. The CDR3 DNA is TGTGCCAGCCGTTCGATACAGGGGGTCGGCAAAAACATTCAGTACTTC. Residues: CASRSIQGVGKNIQYF.

This clone was found once. The gene calls are TRBV6-1 and TRBJ2-3; TRBD1 is a possible D gene (6 bases). V was trimmed by 2 bases and J by 2 bases, leaving 14 bases between them. CDR3 length equals 16 residues. Per germline, CDR1 MNHNS and CDR2 SASEGT. The CDR3 DNA sequence: TGTGCCAGCAGTGAACTCACAGGGTCTTTCACAGATACGCAGTATTTT. Translation: CASSELTGSFTDTQYF.

The chain is built from TRBV6-5 and TRBJ2-7, with a possible D match to TRBD2 (6 bases). Germline V gene sequence: CDR1 MNHEY, CDR2 SVGAGI. CDR3 length: 14 amino acids. The ends were cut back, 8 bases at V and 4 bases at J, with 18 bases in the middle. CDR3 DNA sequence: TGTGCCAGCGGGAGGTCCCACTCCTCGTACGAGCAGTACTTC. Translated: CASGRSHSSYEQYF.

This rearrangement joins TRBV5-1 to TRBJ1-2; unclear D gene. This CDR3 has 16 amino acids. Germline values: CDR1 SGHRS, CDR2 YFSETQ. Trimming pared 4 bases from V and 7 bases from J, leaving 23 bases between. The CDR3 coding sequence is TGCGCCAGCAGCCAACATATCAACTCAGGTCTGCGTGGCTACACCTTC. Translated: CASSQHINSGLRGYTF.

This chain connects TRBV19 to TRBJ1-5; tentative D call: TRBD1 (5 bases). The CDR3 contains 18 residues. V gave up 2 bases and J gave up 4 bases, with 21 bases separating them. In germline, CDR1 is LNHDA, CDR2 SQIVND (reference sequence). CDR3 residues: CASSILSTRQGPNQPQHF. CDR3 sequence (DNA): TGTGCCAGTAGTATACTATCTACCCGGCAGGGTCCGAATCAGCCCCAGCATTTT.